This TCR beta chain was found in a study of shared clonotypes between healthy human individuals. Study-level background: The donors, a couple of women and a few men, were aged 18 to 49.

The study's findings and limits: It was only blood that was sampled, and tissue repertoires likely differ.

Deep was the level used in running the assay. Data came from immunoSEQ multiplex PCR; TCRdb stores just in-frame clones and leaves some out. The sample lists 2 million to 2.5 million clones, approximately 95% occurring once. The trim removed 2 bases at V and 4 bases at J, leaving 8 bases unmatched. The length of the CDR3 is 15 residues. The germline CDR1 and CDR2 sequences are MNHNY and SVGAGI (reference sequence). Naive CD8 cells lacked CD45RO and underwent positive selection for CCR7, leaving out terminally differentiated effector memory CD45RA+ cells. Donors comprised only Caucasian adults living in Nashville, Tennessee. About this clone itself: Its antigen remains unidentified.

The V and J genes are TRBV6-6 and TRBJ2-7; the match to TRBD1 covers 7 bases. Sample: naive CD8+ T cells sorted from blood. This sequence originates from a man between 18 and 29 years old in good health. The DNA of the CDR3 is TGTGCCAGCAGTTACCCGGGACAGAGTAATTACGAGCAGTACTTC. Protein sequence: CASSYPGQSNYEQYF.